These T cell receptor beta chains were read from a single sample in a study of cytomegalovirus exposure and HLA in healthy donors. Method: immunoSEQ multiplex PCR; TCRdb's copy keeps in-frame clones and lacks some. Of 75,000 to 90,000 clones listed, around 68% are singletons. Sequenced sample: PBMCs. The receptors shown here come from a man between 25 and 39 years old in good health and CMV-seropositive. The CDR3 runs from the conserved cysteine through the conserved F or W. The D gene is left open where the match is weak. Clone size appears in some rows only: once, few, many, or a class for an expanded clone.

TGTGCCAGCAGGAGGAGGGACGGCTACACAGATACGCAGTATTTT	CASRRRDGYTDTQYF	-	-	TRBV28	TRBJ2-3
TGCGCCAGCAGCCCGGGGGGCGGATACAATGAGCAGTTCTTC	CASSPGGGYNEQFF	-	many	TRBV5-1	TRBJ2-1
TGTGCCAGCAGTTTAATCGGGAGCGGGCTCTATGGCTACACCTTC	CASSLIGSGLYGYTF	-	-	TRBV27	TRBJ1-2
TGTGCCAGCAGCTTGGGGGGGGGCCCGAAGACCCAGTACTTC	CASSLGGGPKTQYF	-	-	TRBV7-2	TRBJ2-5
TGTGCCAGCAAGCAGGGTAATGAAAAACTGTTTTTT	CASKQGNEKLFF	-	-	TRBV5-8	TRBJ1-4
TGTGCCAGTAGTAGACAGGGGGGGATCCCTGAAGCTTTCTTT	CASSRQGGIPEAFF	TRBD1	once	TRBV19	TRBJ1-1
TGTGCCAGCAGCTCGGCAGGGAACACTGAAGCTTTCTTT	CASSSAGNTEAFF	-	few	TRBV7-8	TRBJ1-1
TGTGCCAGCAGCCCCGGGACAGGGGGGAAAGAGACCCAGTACTTC	CASSPGTGGKETQYF	TRBD1	-	TRBV28	TRBJ2-5
TGTGCCTGGAGAAGTGGAAACGGGGACATTCAGTACTTC	CAWRSGNGDIQYF	-	once	TRBV30	TRBJ2-4
TGTGCCAGTCAGGATTCGGCGACCTCCTACGAGCAGTACTTC	CASQDSATSYEQYF	-	-	TRBV2	TRBJ2-7
TGCGCCAGCAGCCAACGGTTGGACACCATGAACACTGAAGCTTTCTTT	CASSQRLDTMNTEAFF	-	-	TRBV4-1	TRBJ1-1
TGCAGCGTCCACAGCTACAATGAGCAGTTCTTC	CSVHSYNEQFF	-	-	TRBV29-1	TRBJ2-1
TGTGCCAGCAGTTCAGGGGCTGGGGCCAACGTCCTGACTTTC	CASSSGAGANVLTF	-	-	TRBV27	TRBJ2-6
TGTGCCAGCAGTGCTGGAGGACCCTTCAATGAGCAGTTCTTC	CASSAGGPFNEQFF	-	-	TRBV2	TRBJ2-1
TGTGCCAGCAGTTACGATGCCAGGTCCACCGGGGAGCTGTTTTTT	CASSYDARSTGELFF	-	-	TRBV6-5	TRBJ2-2
TGTGCCAGCAGAACCCCAGGGCACTATGGCTACACCTTC	CASRTPGHYGYTF	-	-	TRBV6-5	TRBJ1-2
TGTGCCAGCAGTTTAAACGGGATGTTGGGTGGTAATGAGCAGTTCTTC	CASSLNGMLGGNEQFF	-	-	TRBV27	TRBJ2-1
TGTGCCAGCAGCTGGGGTGGAGCGGAGAGCACAGATACGCAGTATTTT	CASSWGGAESTDTQYF	-	-	TRBV7-2	TRBJ2-3
TGTGCCAGCAGCCACCTCACTAGCTGGACAGGGGAGAGGACAGATACGCAGTATTTT	CASSHLTSWTGERTDTQYF	TRBD1	-	TRBV7-6	TRBJ2-3
TGCGCCAGCAGTGAGTCTCGGGACAGCTCCTACGAGCAGTACTTC	CASSESRDSSYEQYF	TRBD1	-	TRBV10-1	TRBJ2-7
TGTGCCAGTACCCCGACAGACTTCTATGGCTACACCTTC	CASTPTDFYGYTF	-	-	TRBV19	TRBJ1-2
TGTGCCAGCAGCCAGGGACAGAACACCGGGGAGCTGTTTTTT	CASSQGQNTGELFF	-	-	TRBV5-8	TRBJ2-2
TGCAGTGCTAGATACCAGGGGTCCCAGCATTTT	CSARYQGSQHF	-	-	TRBV20-1	TRBJ1-5
TGCAGCGTTGTTTCTTTTAGCGGGAACTCGAATGGCGCAGATACGCAGTATTTT	CSVVSFSGNSNGADTQYF	TRBD2	-	TRBV29-1	TRBJ2-3
TGTGCCAGCAGGCGGGAGGGCCCATCCAAATTCTTC	CASRREGPSKFF	TRBD2	-	TRBV6-6	TRBJ2-1
TGTGCCAGCAGTCTCTCACTAGCGGGAGGGTATAGCGAGCAGTACTTC	CASSLSLAGGYSEQYF	TRBD2	-	TRBV28	TRBJ2-7
TGTGCCAGCAGACCCCGGGGACTTAAAATCTACAATGAGCAGTTCTTC	CASRPRGLKIYNEQFF	-	few	TRBV11-2	TRBJ2-1
TGTGCCAGCAGTCTAAACGGACCGAGGGATGAAAAACTGTTTTTT	CASSLNGPRDEKLFF	-	-	TRBV27	TRBJ1-4
TGTGCCAGCAGCCCGCAGGGGGCGGACTATGGCTACACCTTC	CASSPQGADYGYTF	TRBD1	-	TRBV7-2	TRBJ1-2
TGTGCCAGCAGTTTTACTAGCGCGACCTCCTACAATGAGCAGTTCTTC	CASSFTSATSYNEQFF	TRBD2	-	TRBV28	TRBJ2-1
TGTGCCAGCAGCGTAGGGACAGATACTAACTATGGCTACACCTTC	CASSVGTDTNYGYTF	-	few	TRBV9	TRBJ1-2
TGTGCCAGGAAAAACGGTAGCCGCTCTGGAAACACCATATATTTT	CARKNGSRSGNTIYF	-	-	TRBV5-6	TRBJ1-3
TGCGCCAGCAGCTCGGAGGGTAGCGGGCCTGGAGACGAGCAGTACTTC	CASSSEGSGPGDEQYF	TRBD2	few	TRBV5-1	TRBJ2-7
TGTGCCAGCAGCTTAAGGTCAGAGCGGAGGGGCACTGAAGCTTTCTTT	CASSLRSERRGTEAFF	-	-	TRBV13	TRBJ1-1
TGTGCCAGCAGCTTAGCGCCCGGGACAGGCTACAATGAGCAGTTCTTC	CASSLAPGTGYNEQFF	TRBD1	few	TRBV7-9	TRBJ2-1
TGTGCCAGCAGCTCCATGCGTCTAGCGGGAGGCGAGCAGTACTTC	CASSSMRLAGGEQYF	TRBD2	-	TRBV7-2	TRBJ2-7
TGCGCCAGCAGCCAAGATTGGGGGGGTTACAGAGCTTTCTTT	CASSQDWGGYRAFF	-	-	TRBV4-3	TRBJ1-1
TGTGCCAGCAGTGACAGCGCAACCTATGGCTACACCTTC	CASSDSATYGYTF	-	-	TRBV6-1	TRBJ1-2
TGTGCCAGCAGTTCTTCCCTGGGCATAAGAGAGCAGTTCTTC	CASSSSLGIREQFF	-	-	TRBV28	TRBJ2-1
TGTGCCAGCGGCATACGAGCGGTTAACTATGGCTACACCTTC	CASGIRAVNYGYTF	-	-	TRBV13	TRBJ1-2
TGTGCCAGTAGTATAGGGGGATTAGCGGGTGAAGCTTTCTTT	CASSIGGLAGEAFF	-	-	TRBV19	TRBJ1-1
TGTGCCAGCAGCCATTATGCAGATACGCAGTATTTT	CASSHYADTQYF	-	-	TRBV14	TRBJ2-3
TGCAGCGTTTCCCGGGGGGGCGCATCGTCCGAGCAGTACTTC	CSVSRGGASSEQYF	TRBD2	-	TRBV29-1	TRBJ2-7
TGTGCCAGCAGCTCGGGACTAGCGGGAGGGAACGCAGATACGCAGTATTTT	CASSSGLAGGNADTQYF	TRBD2	-	TRBV5-8	TRBJ2-3
TGTGCCAGCAGCCCCAGAGGAGGGAGGACTAGAGACTCTGGGGCCAACGTCCTGACTTTC	CASSPRGGRTRDSGANVLTF	TRBD2	-	TRBV9	TRBJ2-6
TGTGCCAGCAGCTTCACGGCGGGCTGGGGCTACACCTTC	CASSFTAGWGYTF	-	-	TRBV7-3	TRBJ1-2
TGTGCCAGCAGTTACTCGAATTATGGGAGGGAAGAGACCCAGTACTTC	CASSYSNYGREETQYF	TRBD2	-	TRBV6-5	TRBJ2-5
TGTGCCAGCAGCCCGGGACATTCGAACACTGAAGCTTTCTTT	CASSPGHSNTEAFF	-	-	TRBV9	TRBJ1-1
TGTGCCAGCAGCGTAGGCCCGGTTGAAACCTACGAGCAGTACTTC	CASSVGPVETYEQYF	-	-	TRBV9	TRBJ2-7
TGCGCCAGCAGCCACCTTTCAGGGAACACAGATACGCAGTATTTT	CASSHLSGNTDTQYF	-	-	TRBV5-1	TRBJ2-3